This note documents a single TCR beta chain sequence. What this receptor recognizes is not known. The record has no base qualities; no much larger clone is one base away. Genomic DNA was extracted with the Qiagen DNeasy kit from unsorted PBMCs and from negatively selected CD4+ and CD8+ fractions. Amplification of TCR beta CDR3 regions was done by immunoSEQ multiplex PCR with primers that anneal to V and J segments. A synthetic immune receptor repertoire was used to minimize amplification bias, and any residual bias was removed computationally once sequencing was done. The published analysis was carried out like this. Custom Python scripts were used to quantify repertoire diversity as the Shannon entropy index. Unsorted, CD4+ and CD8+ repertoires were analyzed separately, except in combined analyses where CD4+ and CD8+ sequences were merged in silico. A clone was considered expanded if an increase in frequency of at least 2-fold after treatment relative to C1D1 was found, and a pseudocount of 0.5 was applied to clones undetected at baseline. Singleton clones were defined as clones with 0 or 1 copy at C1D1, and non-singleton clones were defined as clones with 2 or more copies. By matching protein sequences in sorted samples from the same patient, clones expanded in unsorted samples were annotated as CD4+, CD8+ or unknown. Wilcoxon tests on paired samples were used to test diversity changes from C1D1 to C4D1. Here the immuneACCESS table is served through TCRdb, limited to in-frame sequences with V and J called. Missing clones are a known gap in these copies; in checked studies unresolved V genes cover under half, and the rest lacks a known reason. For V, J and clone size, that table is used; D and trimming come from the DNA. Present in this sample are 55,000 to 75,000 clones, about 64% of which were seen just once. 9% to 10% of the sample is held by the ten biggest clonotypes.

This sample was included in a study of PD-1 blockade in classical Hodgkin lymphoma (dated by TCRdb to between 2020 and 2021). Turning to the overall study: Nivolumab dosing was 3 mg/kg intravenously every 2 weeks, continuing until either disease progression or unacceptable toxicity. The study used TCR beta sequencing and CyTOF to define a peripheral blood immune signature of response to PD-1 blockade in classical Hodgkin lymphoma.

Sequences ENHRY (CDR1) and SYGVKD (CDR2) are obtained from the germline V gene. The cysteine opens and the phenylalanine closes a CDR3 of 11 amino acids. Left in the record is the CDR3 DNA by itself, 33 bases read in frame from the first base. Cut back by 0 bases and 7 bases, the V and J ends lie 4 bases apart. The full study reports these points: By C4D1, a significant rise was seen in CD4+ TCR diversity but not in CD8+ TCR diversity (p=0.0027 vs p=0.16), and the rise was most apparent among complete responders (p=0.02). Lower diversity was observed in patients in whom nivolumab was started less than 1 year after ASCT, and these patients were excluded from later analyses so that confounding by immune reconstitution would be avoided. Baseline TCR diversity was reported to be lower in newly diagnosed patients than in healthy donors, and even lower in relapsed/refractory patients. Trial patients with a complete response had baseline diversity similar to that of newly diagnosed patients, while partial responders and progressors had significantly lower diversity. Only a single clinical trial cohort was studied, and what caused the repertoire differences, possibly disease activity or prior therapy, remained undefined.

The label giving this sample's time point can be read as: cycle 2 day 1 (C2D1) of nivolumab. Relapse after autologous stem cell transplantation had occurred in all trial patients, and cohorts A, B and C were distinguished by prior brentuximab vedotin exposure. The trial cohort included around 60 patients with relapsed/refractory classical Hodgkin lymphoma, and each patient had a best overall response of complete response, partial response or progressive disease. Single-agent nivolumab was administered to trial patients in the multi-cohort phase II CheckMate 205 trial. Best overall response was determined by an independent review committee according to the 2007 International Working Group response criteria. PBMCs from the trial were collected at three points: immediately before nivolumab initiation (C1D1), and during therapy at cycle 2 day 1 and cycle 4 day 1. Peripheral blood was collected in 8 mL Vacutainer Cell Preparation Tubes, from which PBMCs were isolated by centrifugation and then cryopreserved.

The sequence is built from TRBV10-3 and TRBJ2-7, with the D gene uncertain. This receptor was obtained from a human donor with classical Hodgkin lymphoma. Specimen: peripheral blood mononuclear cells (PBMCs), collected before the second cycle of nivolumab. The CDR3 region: CAISESWEQYF. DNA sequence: TGTGCCATCAGTGAGTCGTGGGAGCAGTACTTC.